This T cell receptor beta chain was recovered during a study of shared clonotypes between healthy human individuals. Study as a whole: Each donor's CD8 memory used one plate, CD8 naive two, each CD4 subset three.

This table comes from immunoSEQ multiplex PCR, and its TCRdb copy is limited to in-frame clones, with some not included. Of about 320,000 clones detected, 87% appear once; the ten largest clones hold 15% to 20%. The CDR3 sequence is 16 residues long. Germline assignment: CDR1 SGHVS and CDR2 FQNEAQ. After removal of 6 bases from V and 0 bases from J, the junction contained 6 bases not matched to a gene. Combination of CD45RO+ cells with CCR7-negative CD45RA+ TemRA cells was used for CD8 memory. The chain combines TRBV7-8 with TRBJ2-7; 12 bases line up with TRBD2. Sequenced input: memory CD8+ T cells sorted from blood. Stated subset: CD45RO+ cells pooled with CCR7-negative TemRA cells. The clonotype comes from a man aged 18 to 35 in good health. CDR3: CASSYRLAGVSYEQYF. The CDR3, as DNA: TGTGCCAGCAGTTATCGACTAGCGGGGGTCTCCTACGAGCAGTACTTC.